These 19 T cell receptor beta chains were sequenced from one sample in a study of blood T cell repertoires in COVID-19. Data came from immunoSEQ multiplex PCR; TCRdb stores just in-frame clones and leaves some out. Seen here are more than 200,000 clones, around nine tenths observed once, and the top ten hold around 4.2%. Sequencing used PBMCs or T cells enriched from blood (not recorded which). All receptors derive from a woman younger than 45 with acute COVID-19.

V is TRBV19 and J is TRBJ1-5; D might be TRBD1 (5 bases). CDR3 length equals 14 residues. Per germline, CDR1 LNHDA and CDR2 SQIVND (reference sequence). Trimming removed 5 bases from V and 5 bases from J, with 13 bases in between. The CDR3 is CASSYRIAYQPQHF. The CDR3 nucleotides read TGTGCCAGTAGTTACAGGATAGCATATCAGCCCCAGCATTTT. Full variable domain (outside the CDR3, taken from reference TRBV19 and TRBJ1-5): DGGITQSPKYLFRKEGQNVTLSCEQNLNHDAMYWYRQDPGQGLRLIYYSQIVNDFQKGDIAEGYSVSREKKESFPLTVTSAQKNPTAFYLCASSYRIAYQPQHFGDGTRLSIL.

The chain combines TRBV5-1 with TRBJ1-2, with a possible D match to TRBD1 (6 bases). The CDR3 extends over 15 amino acids. With 0 bases removed from V and 2 bases from J, the gap between germline ends came to 11 bases. In germline, CDR1 is SGHRS, CDR2 YFSETQ. The CDR3 DNA reads as TGCGCCAGCAGCTTGGATCTAGGACAGAACTATGGCTACACCTTC. Amino acid sequence: CASSLDLGQNYGYTF.

This sequence joins TRBV3-1 (or the pseudogene TRBV3-2) and TRBJ2-3; tentatively, D is TRBD1 (5 bases). The germline V gene has CDR1 LGHDT and CDR2 YNNKEL (reference sequence). The CDR3 extends over 15 amino acids. V lost 4 bases to trimming and J lost 4 bases, with 15 bases between them. DNA for the CDR3: TGTGCCAGCAGCCTGGACATTTCTTCGTCAGATACGCAGTATTTT. This encodes CASSLDISSSDTQYF.

Only one count was recorded for this clone. The rearrangement uses TRBV28 and TRBJ1-3, with D uncertain. Germline V gene sequence: CDR1 MDHEN, CDR2 SYDVKM. Trimming left V 7 bases short and J 3 bases short, with 4 bases between. The CDR3 spans 11 residues. CDR3 in amino acids: CASIYGNTIYF. The CDR3 region has the DNA TGTGCCAGCATTTATGGAAACACCATATATTTT.

This chain connects TRBV2 to TRBJ2-5, with D tentatively TRBD2 (5 bases). V lost 7 bases and J 2 bases, leaving 14 bases between the germline ends. The CDR3 runs 14 residues. Germline CDR1 is SNHLY and CDR2 is FYNNEI. The CDR3 here is CASIKTTPQETQYF. DNA for the CDR3: TGTGCCAGCATCAAGACTACTCCTCAAGAGACCCAGTACTTC.

This clone was picked up a small number of times. This chain links TRBV4-3 with TRBJ1-1; D not certain. The germline V gene encodes CDR1 LGHNA and CDR2 YSLEER. The V end was cut by 1 base, the J end by 1 base, with 4 bases between. The CDR3 has 13 residues. The CDR3: CASSQVRNTEAFF. CDR3 coding DNA: TGCGCCAGCAGCCAAGTCCGGAACACTGAAGCTTTCTTT.

This clone has only one observation. This chain connects TRBV4-3 to TRBJ2-3; TRBD2 might be the D (5 bases). Looked up from germline, CDR1 is LGHNA and CDR2 is YSLEER. The CDR3 totals 13 residues. The V end was cut by 5 bases, the J end by 1 base, with 7 bases between. As DNA, the CDR3 is TGCGCCAGCAGCTTGGAGGGCACAGATACGCAGTATTTT. Protein sequence: CASSLEGTDTQYF.

J is TRBJ2-7 and V is TRBV5-1; 11 nucleotides line up with TRBD2. Trimming took 4 bases from V and 2 from J; bases not matched to a gene: 2. This CDR3 region has 14 residues. CDR1 and CDR2 from the germline V gene are SGHRS and YFSETQ. The CDR3 DNA follows: TGCGCCAGCAGCAGTAGCGGGGGGGCCTACGAGCAGTACTTC. As protein: CASSSSGGAYEQYF.

The rearrangement links TRBV2 to TRBJ1-5, with TRBD1 identical over 7 bases. Trimming at V came to 4 bases and at J to 5 bases, leaving 8 bases not matched to a gene. Germline V gives CDR1 SNHLY, CDR2 FYNNEI. This CDR3 contains 15 residues. The CDR3 protein is CASSGGQTRDQPQHF. Here the CDR3 DNA reads TGTGCCAGCAGTGGGGGACAGACCCGAGATCAGCCCCAGCATTTT.

The gene calls are TRBV12-5 and TRBJ2-1, with D maybe TRBD2 (6 bases). V shed 5 bases and J shed 7 bases, with 15 bases lying between them. CDR1 is LGHNT and CDR2 is FRNRAP in the germline V gene. This CDR3 spans 14 amino acids. The CDR3 nucleotides are TGTGCTAGTGGTCCCGGGGGACCAGCTAATGAGCAGTTCTTC. It yields the protein CASGPGGPANEQFF.

V gene TRBV6-1 combines with J gene TRBJ2-7; TRBD1 matches at 10 bases. V shed 2 bases and J 2 bases; nucleotides not matched to a gene: 3. CDR1 is MNHNS and CDR2 is SASEGT in the germline V gene. The length of the CDR3 is 15 residues. This CDR3 reads CASSERTGGAYEQYF. The DNA for the CDR3 is TGTGCCAGCAGTGAAAGGACAGGGGGTGCCTACGAGCAGTACTTC.

This chain joins TRBV10-1 and TRBJ1-1; D remains unclear. V lost 3 bases, J lost 3 bases, and 11 bases lay in between. The CDR3 contains 14 residues. Per the germline V gene, CDR1 is WNHNN and CDR2 is SYGVQD (reference sequence). In DNA, the CDR3 is TGCGCCAGCAGTGACGCGGGGAGGGACACTGAAGCTTTCTTT. Translated, it gives CASSDAGRDTEAFF.

In this sample, this clone turned up a few times. The chain combines TRBV6-2 or TRBV6-3 with TRBJ2-7, with 11 positions matching TRBD1. J lost 3 bases, V lost 2 bases, and 6 bases had no gene match. The CDR3 extends over 16 amino acids. The germline V gene has CDR1 MNHEY and CDR2 SVGEGT. The CDR3 DNA sequence: TGTGCCAGCAGTTACCGCCCGGGACAGGGGGTCTACGAGCAGTACTTC. Amino acids: CASSYRPGQGVYEQYF.

V is TRBV15 and J is TRBJ1-5; unclear D gene. CDR1 is LNHNV, CDR2 YYDKDF, per germline (reference sequence). Trimming removed 2 bases from V and 4 bases from J, with 3 bases in between. The CDR3 spans 12 residues. The CDR3 DNA reads TGTGCCACCAGCAGATCGAATCAGCCCCAGCATTTT. As protein: CATSRSNQPQHF.

The chain links TRBV4-3 to TRBJ2-3, with 8 positions matching TRBD1. Unmatched junction bases numbered 7, after V lost 0 bases and J lost 8 bases. The CDR3 spans 15 residues. Germline V gene lookup returns CDR1 LGHNA and CDR2 YSLEER. For the CDR3, the DNA is TGCGCCAGCAGCCAAGATCAGGCAGGGGGCCGTACGCAGTATTTT. Translating gives CASSQDQAGGRTQYF.

The chain uses TRBV3-1 (or the pseudogene TRBV3-2) and TRBJ2-3, with D perhaps matching TRBD2 (6 bases). From germline, CDR1 is LGHDT and CDR2 YNNKEL (reference sequence). CDR3 length: 14 amino acids. Trimming took 1 base from V and 1 from J, leaving 6 bases between them. CDR3 residues: CASSQASGTDTQYF. The CDR3, as DNA: TGTGCCAGCAGCCAAGCTAGCGGCACAGATACGCAGTATTTT.

The DNA for the CDR3 is TGTGCCAGCACCCAACCGACAGGGGCGGCTGAAAAACTGTTTTTT. Translation gives CASTQPTGAAEKLFF. The chain carries TRBV2 and TRBJ1-4; 8 nucleotides align to TRBD1. Germline V gives CDR1 SNHLY, CDR2 FYNNEI. CDR3 size: 15 residues. V shed 7 bases and J 7 bases; nucleotides not matched to a gene: 11. Complete variable domain (other parts from reference TRBV2 and TRBJ1-4): EPEVTQTPSHQVTQMGQEVILRCVPISNHLYFYWYRQILGQKVEFLVSFYNNEISEKSEIFDDQFSVERPDGSNFTLKIRSTKLEDSAMYFCASTQPTGAAEKLFFGSGTQLSVL.

The chain uses TRBV6-5 and TRBJ2-2, with 10 bases matching TRBD1. Trimming took 6 bases from V and 6 from J; bases not matched to a gene: 4. CDR1 MNHEY and CDR2 SVGAGI come from the germline V gene. The CDR3 is 14 residues long. The CDR3 DNA sequence: TGTGCCAGCAGGGACAGGGGGATCGCCGGGGAGCTGTTTTTT. As protein: CASRDRGIAGELFF.

The J gene is TRBJ2-1, the V gene TRBV7-2, with TRBD2 matching 11 bases. Losses at the gene ends were 2 bases for V and 7 bases for J; bases not matched to a gene: 4. The germline V gene encodes CDR1 SGHTA and CDR2 FQGNSA. This CDR3 has 15 residues. CDR3 sequence: CASSLIAGGRNEQFF. The CDR3, as DNA: TGTGCCAGCAGCTTAATAGCGGGGGGGCGGAATGAGCAGTTCTTC.